This entry describes one T cell receptor (beta chain). This clone was counted only a few times. Its antigen is not yet known. Base qualities are not provided; no much larger clone lies one nucleotide away. The collaborating institutions used their own protocols to collect whole blood in K2EDTA tubes. For TCRbeta analysis, collaborators shipped samples in one of three forms: frozen whole blood, isolated PBMCs, or DNA extracted from either of those sample types. The data were taken from a study of blood T cell repertoires in COVID-19 (TCRdb year 2020). For context, the study as a whole: Samples covering the acute and convalescent phases of COVID-19 were provided by collaborators in the United States, Italy and Spain. The prospective study material was composed of cDNA or gDNA derived from T cells, B-cell-depleted T cells, or PBMCs. Subjects who had been exposed to COVID-19, were actively infected with it, or had recovered from it provided the deeply sampled blood TCRbeta repertoires that made up the dataset. The repertoires were released in a freely available public database intended as a resource for research on the immune response to SARS-CoV-2. Samples were obtained from the ongoing ImmuneRACE study (first 160 participants) and from about 1,300 subjects provided by 6 global collaborators. A de-identified subject ID, COVID-19 status, age in years and sex were almost always included in the sample metadata. HLA class I and class II types, where available, came from metadata supplied by the sample provider rather than from assay-based typing. What the work shows at the level of the full study, not this receptor alone: Clinical and demographic metadata were provided uncurated, with the amount varying by source and participant.

TCRbeta CDR3 regions were amplified from genomic DNA using the immunoSEQ Assay, a bias-controlled multiplex PCR. Per the original workflow: Within the assay, amplification of reference gene primers was used to estimate how many nucleated cells each sample contained. Sequence reads were collapsed and filtered to measure the absolute abundance of every unique TCRbeta CDR3 rearrangement. For each sample, productive Simpson clonality was calculated by taking the square root of Simpson's diversity index across productive rearrangements. In its TCRdb copy, this immuneACCESS table keeps in-frame sequences only and misses some clones. Where compared with another copy, unresolved V genes explain less than half of these, and the others have no known cause. V and J calls and clone size follow that table, whereas D and trimming were derived from the DNA. This sample is represented by 150,000 or so clones; 84% of them were singletons. Roughly 6.8% of the sample lies in the top ten.

The CDR1 and CDR2 encoded by the germline V gene are KGHDR and SFDVKD. From the cysteine through the phenylalanine, the CDR3 covers 18 amino acids. Only the CDR3 portion is preserved as DNA: 54 bases, with reading frame beginning at the first base. Trimming takes 6 bases off V and 2 bases off J; junction bases not matched to a gene: 17. The V and J segments used are TRBV24-1 and TRBJ2-5; the junction holds 7 bases that match TRBD1. Source material: peripheral blood. The receptor's source is a woman aged 45 to 65 in a cohort sampled during active or convalescent COVID-19. The CDR3 has the sequence CATSFPLRGRGSQETQYF. The DNA is TGTGCCACCAGTTTCCCTCTTCGTGGCAGGGGGAGTCAAGAGACCCAGTACTTC.